One sample yielded the 8 T cell receptor beta chains listed below, sequenced in a study of T cells in Graves' hyperthyroidism and ophthalmopathy. Researchers took RNA transcripts and amplified the TCR beta CDR3 regions from them. An initial round of RT-PCR targeting the TCR CDR3 relied on the HTBI primer set. Using its own MiXCR run on the multiplex PCR reads, TCRdb lists one record per CDR3 protein. The data show hundreds of thousands of distinct CDR3 sequences, 16% seen once. Sequencing input: blood. Receptors originate from a woman in her forties with Graves' ophthalmopathy.

The table lists this clonotype with many counts. The chain recombines TRBV11-2 with TRBJ2-1, with 8 bases that match TRBD2. The V gene end was trimmed by 2 bases and the J gene end by 8 bases; junction bases not matched to a gene: 11. The CDR3 is 16 amino acids. Germline CDR1 SGHAT, CDR2 FQNNGV. DNA for the CDR3: TGTGCCAGCAGCTTAAATACGGGAGGGCCCTATGATGAGCAGTTCTTC. This sequence encodes CASSLNTGGPYDEQFF.

This clonotype was detected many times. The chain carries TRBV5-1 and TRBJ2-3; TRBD1 agrees at 7 bases. From germline, CDR1 is SGHRS and CDR2 YFSETQ. Losses at the gene ends were 4 bases for V and 2 bases for J; bases not matched to a gene: 7. The CDR3 contains 15 residues. CDR3 region: CASSGPGQNTDTQYF. The CDR3 bases are TGCGCCAGCAGCGGCCCGGGACAGAACACAGATACGCAGTATTTT.

The chain recombines TRBV9 with TRBJ1-1; D may be TRBD1 (5 bases). The CDR3 sequence is 16 residues long. With 4 bases removed from V and 0 bases from J, the gap between germline ends came to 16 bases. CDR1 and CDR2 from the germline V gene are SGDLS and YYNGEE. CDR3 DNA sequence: TGTGCCAGCAGCCCCAGCGTTGGGGGTCTGAACACTGAAGCTTTCTTT. This sequence encodes CASSPSVGGLNTEAFF.

This clonotype was counted at least ten times. This sequence joins TRBV10-3 and TRBJ2-3; D remains ambiguous. The germline V gene has CDR1 ENHRY and CDR2 SYGVKD. This CDR3 contains 15 residues. V lost 0 bases to trimming and J lost 7 bases, with 14 bases between them. DNA of the CDR3: TGTGCCATCAGTGAGTCTTCCAAGAGTTCAAATACGCAGTATTTT. Residues: CAISESSKSSNTQYF.

At least ten counts were recorded for this clonotype. This chain connects TRBV7-9 to TRBJ1-1; 10 bases line up with TRBD1. Germline V CDR1 and CDR2: SEHNR, FQNEAQ (reference sequence). V lost 8 bases to trimming and J lost 4 bases; unmatched junction nucleotides: 7. There are 14 residues in the CDR3. The CDR3 bases are TGTGCCAGCTTCCGGACAGGGGGTGGCACTGAAGCTTTCTTT. Its translation is CASFRTGGGTEAFF.

This chain joins TRBV4-2 and TRBJ1-3, with unresolved D. Trimming removed 0 bases at V and 1 base at J, with 7 bases between. In germline, CDR1 is LGHNA, CDR2 YNFKEQ. The CDR3 has 15 amino acids. The chain's CDR3 is CASSQESFSGNTIYF. CDR3 DNA sequence: TGTGCCAGCAGCCAAGAGAGTTTTTCTGGAAACACCATATATTTT.

The sample holds many counts of this clonotype. V gene TRBV27 combines with J gene TRBJ2-3; 8 bases map to TRBD1. With 6 bases clipped from V and 3 bases from J, the junction kept 17 bases outside the gene matches. Germline CDR1 MNHEY, CDR2 SMNVEV (reference sequence). The CDR3 has 18 residues. The CDR3 is CASSSRTGTLIGTDTQYF. CDR3 DNA sequence: TGTGCCAGCAGCTCGCGGACAGGGACCTTAATTGGTACAGATACGCAGTATTTT.

This clonotype was found many times. This chain joins TRBV10-3 and TRBJ1-4; no definite D call. V shed 6 bases and J shed 6 bases, with 14 bases lying between them. The CDR3 has 14 residues. Germline lookup yields CDR1 ENHRY and CDR2 SYGVKD. CDR3 residues: CAISAGLADEKLFF. CDR3 in DNA: TGTGCCATCAGCGCCGGGTTGGCGGATGAAAAACTGTTTTTT.